The rows below give T cell receptor beta chains drawn from one sample of a study of blood T cells in healthy people across ages. Each CDR3 protein gets one entry after TCRdb re-called the 5' RACE reads with MiXCR. The sample carries around 520,000 distinct CDR3 sequences, roughly a quarter recorded once. The same sample was also used in a study of T cells of mothers and their children.

Specimen: blood. The source is a boy younger than 10 in good health. Both conserved end residues are part of each CDR3. Each record gives: CDR3 length, V gene, D gene, clone size, J gene, CDR3 DNA, CDR3 protein. The D gene is left open where the match is weak. Clone size is stated in some rows and not others, as once, few, many or a class when expanded.

length: 14; V: TRBV20-1; D: TRBD1; size: .; J: TRBJ2-7; DNA: TGCAGTGCTAAAAACAGGGGGCTTAGGTACGAGCAGTACTTC; CDR3: CSAKNRGLRYEQYF
length: 14; V: TRBV18; D: .; size: .; J: TRBJ1-1; DNA: TGTGCCAGCTCACCACCCGGCATGAACACTGAAGCTTTCTTT; CDR3: CASSPPGMNTEAFF
length: 13; V: TRBV30; D: .; size: few; J: TRBJ2-7; DNA: TGTGCCTGGAGACGGAGGGGGCTCGACGAGCAGTACTTC; CDR3: CAWRRRGLDEQYF
length: 14; V: TRBV29-1; D: .; size: .; J: TRBJ2-1; DNA: TGCAGCTCCCTAGGGGGAGGGCCGGTTAGTGAGCAGTTCTTC; CDR3: CSSLGGGPVSEQFF
length: 19; V: TRBV20-1; D: TRBD2; size: .; J: TRBJ2-3; DNA: TGCAGTGCTAGCCCGGTGGGCGGGGGGGATACCTCTAGCACAGATACGCAGTATTTT; CDR3: CSASPVGGGDTSSTDTQYF
length: 13; V: TRBV28; D: .; size: .; J: TRBJ2-1; DNA: TGTGCCAGCAGTCCACCTGGAAGCAATGAGCAGTTCTTC; CDR3: CASSPPGSNEQFF
length: 14; V: TRBV20-1; D: TRBD1; size: few; J: TRBJ2-7; DNA: TGCAGTGCTAGCCGGACAGGGCGATCCTACGAGCAGTACTTC; CDR3: CSASRTGRSYEQYF
length: 12; V: TRBV11-2; D: .; size: few; J: TRBJ2-5; DNA: TGTGCCAGCAGCTTAGAGGCCGGGACTCTTAATTTC; CDR3: CASSLEAGTLNF
length: 11; V: TRBV25-1; D: .; size: .; J: TRBJ2-2; DNA: TGTGCCAGCAGTGGTTTTGGGGAGCTGTTTTTT; CDR3: CASSGFGELFF
length: 14; V: TRBV27; D: TRBD2; size: few; J: TRBJ2-7; DNA: TGTGCCAGCAGTAGGAAGCGGGAGGCCTACGAGCAGTACTTC; CDR3: CASSRKREAYEQYF
length: 15; V: TRBV7-2; D: TRBD2; size: few; J: TRBJ2-1; DNA: TGTGCCAGCAGCTTAGAACGGGGGGGCCGAAATGAGCAGTTCTTC; CDR3: CASSLERGGRNEQFF
length: 13; V: TRBV7-2; D: .; size: .; J: TRBJ2-1; DNA: TGTGCCAGCAGCAGTAGCCTGGTCCATGAGCAGTTCTTC; CDR3: CASSSSLVHEQFF
length: 16; V: TRBV15; D: TRBD2; size: .; J: TRBJ2-1; DNA: TGTGCCACCAGCAAGGATACGGGGGGCTCCTACAATGAGCAGTTCTTC; CDR3: CATSKDTGGSYNEQFF
length: 16; V: TRBV7-2; D: TRBD2; size: .; J: TRBJ2-3; DNA: TGTGCCAGCAGGCCCAGGCTAGCGGGAGCGGCAGATACGCAGTATTTT; CDR3: CASRPRLAGAADTQYF
length: 13; V: TRBV18; D: TRBD2; size: few; J: TRBJ2-5; DNA: TGTGCCAGCTCACCGGGACTAGCGGAGACCCAGTACTTC; CDR3: CASSPGLAETQYF
length: 14; V: TRBV19; D: TRBD2; size: few; J: TRBJ2-5; DNA: TGTGCCAGTAAGGTAGCGGGGAGTCAAGAGACCCAGTACTTC; CDR3: CASKVAGSQETQYF
length: 13; V: TRBV29-1; D: TRBD1; size: .; J: TRBJ1-2; DNA: TGCAGCGTGGGACAGAGACTTAACTATGGCTACACCTTC; CDR3: CSVGQRLNYGYTF
length: 11; V: TRBV2; D: .; size: few; J: TRBJ2-1; DNA: TGTGCCAGCAGTCCCCAAGCTGAGCAGTTCTTC; CDR3: CASSPQAEQFF
length: 16; V: TRBV20-1; D: TRBD1; size: few; J: TRBJ2-5; DNA: TGCAGTGCTAGAGATCAAGTGAGGGGGCGCGATGAGACCCAGTACTTC; CDR3: CSARDQVRGRDETQYF
length: 12; V: TRBV18; D: .; size: few; J: TRBJ2-3; DNA: TGTGCCAGCTCACCAGAGGACAATACGCAGTATTTT; CDR3: CASSPEDNTQYF
length: 13; V: TRBV19; D: .; size: .; J: TRBJ2-7; DNA: TGTGCCAGTAGTATGTCGATTTCCTACGAGCAGTACTTC; CDR3: CASSMSISYEQYF
length: 11; V: TRBV28; D: .; size: .; J: TRBJ1-4; DNA: TGTGCCAGCAGTCAGATTGAAAAACTGTTTTTT; CDR3: CASSQIEKLFF
length: 15; V: TRBV7-9; D: TRBD2; size: few; J: TRBJ2-3; DNA: TGTGCCAGCAGGAAAAGCGGGGGTAGCACAGATACGCAGTATTTT; CDR3: CASRKSGGSTDTQYF
length: 13; V: TRBV20-1; D: .; size: few; J: TRBJ1-4; DNA: TGCAGTGCTAGGGGTGCGACTAATGAAAAACTGTTTTTT; CDR3: CSARGATNEKLFF
length: 12; V: TRBV25-1; D: .; size: .; J: TRBJ1-4; DNA: TGTGCCAGCAGTGGGGGGAGGGGAAAACTGTTTTTT; CDR3: CASSGGRGKLFF
length: 16; V: TRBV4-1; D: TRBD2; size: .; J: TRBJ2-3; DNA: TGCGCCAGCAGCCACCTTAGCGGGGGACGCACAGATACGCAGTATTTT; CDR3: CASSHLSGGRTDTQYF
length: 14; V: TRBV4-2; D: .; size: few; J: TRBJ2-5; DNA: TGTGCCAGCAGCCAAGATCGGACAGAAGAGACCCAGTACTTC; CDR3: CASSQDRTEETQYF
length: 14; V: TRBV10-3; D: .; size: .; J: TRBJ1-1; DNA: TGTGCCATCAACAAGGGAGAAGGACTTACTGAAGCTTTCTTT; CDR3: CAINKGEGLTEAFF